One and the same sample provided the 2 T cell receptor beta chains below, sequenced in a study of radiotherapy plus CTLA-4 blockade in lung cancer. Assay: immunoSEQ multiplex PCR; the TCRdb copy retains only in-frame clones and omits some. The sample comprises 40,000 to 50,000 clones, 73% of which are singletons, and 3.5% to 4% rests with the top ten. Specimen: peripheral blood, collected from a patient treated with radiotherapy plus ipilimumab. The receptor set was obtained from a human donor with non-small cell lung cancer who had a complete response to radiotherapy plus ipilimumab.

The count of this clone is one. The CDR3 loop reads CASTLTSVNEQFF. The CDR3 DNA reads as TGTGCCAGCACCCTAACTAGCGTCAATGAGCAGTTCTTC. The chain has TRBV28 and TRBJ2-1; TRBD2 aligns across 7 bases. CDR3 size: 13 residues. Germline-derived CDR1 and CDR2 are MDHEN and SYDVKM. The junction had 6 bases not matched to a gene; V was cut back by 7 bases and J by 6 bases.

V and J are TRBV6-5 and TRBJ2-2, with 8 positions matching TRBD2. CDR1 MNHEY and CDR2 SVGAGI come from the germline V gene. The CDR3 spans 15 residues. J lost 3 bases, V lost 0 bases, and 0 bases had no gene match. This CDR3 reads CASSYSRGDTGELFF. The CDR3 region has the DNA TGTGCCAGCAGTTACTCGCGGGGGGACACCGGGGAGCTGTTTTTT.